The entry below gives a single T cell receptor (beta chain) sequence along with its context. Its specificity is not known. The sample is drawn from a study of blood T cell dynamics during melanoma immunotherapy. In the study overall: Standard first-line treatment here was pembrolizumab or nivolumab plus ipilimumab in metastatic melanoma.

TCRdb's table, derived via immunoSEQ multiplex PCR, lists solely in-frame clones and lacks some. The repertoire holds approximately 7,600 clones, with more than 75% as singletons. Between the trimmed V and J ends, which lost 0 bases and 1 base, there was a span of 16 bases. The CDR3 length is 17 residues. Germline V gene lookup returns CDR1 SGHNT and CDR2 YYREEE (reference sequence). Indicated time point: week 3, after first cycle of checkpoint inhibitor. Patients with prior systemic cancer treatment, concomitant immunosuppressants, or other active malignancies were excluded. Study observations and caveats: Clones driving repertoire changes may be melanoma-specific or general immune activation. PBMC repertoires of eventual disease-control patients split at W3 into clonality or diversity gains.

This receptor was taken from a human donor with melanoma. This chain joins TRBV5-4 and TRBJ1-2; D remains ambiguous. Sequencing was performed on blood, taken from a patient treated with checkpoint blockade. The CDR3 region has the DNA TGTGCCAGCAGCTTGGTCAGAGAGTCGGATATTAACTATGGCTACACCTTC. This sequence encodes CASSLVRESDINYGYTF.